This T cell receptor (beta chain) was profiled in a study of T cell responses to AZD1222 COVID-19 vaccine. Study-wide findings and caveats: Baseline seropositives among AZD1222 recipients totaled only 5 to 7. Possibly, clonal diversity was underestimated; donors were largely white British and included more females. Across spike, vaccine-associated CD4 TCRs were found, dominant at 160-218 and 743-854. A reported finding is that nearly half of spike-specific TCRs target unmutated variant regions.

From germline, CDR1 is SGHNT and CDR2 YYREEE (reference sequence). CDR3 length equals 14 residues. V gave up 5 bases and J gave up 4 bases; unmatched junction bases: 8. Turning to this clone: Its antigen remains unknown.

Sequenced by immunoSEQ multiplex PCR; TCRdb stores in-frame clones only, minus some. The data hold 150,000 to 200,000 clones, with 80% to 90% observed a single time. The receptor was derived from an adult in good health. The starting material was peripheral blood, obtained on day 0 of MenACWY control vaccination. The chain couples TRBV5-4 to TRBJ1-2; the match to TRBD1 covers 7 bases. The CDR3 loop reads CASRQTGDPYGYTF. CDR3 DNA sequence: TGTGCCAGCAGGCAAACAGGGGACCCCTATGGCTACACCTTC. Variable domain in full (rest from reference TRBV5-4 and TRBJ1-2): ETGVTQSPTHLIKTRGQQVTLRCSSQSGHNTVSWYQQALGQGPQFIFQYYREEENGRGNFPPRFSGLQFPNYSSELNVNALELDDSALYLCASRQTGDPYGYTFGSGTRLTVV.